One T cell receptor (beta chain) is described in this entry. Its antigen remains unknown. TCRdb keeps only in-frame clones here, not all; method: immunoSEQ multiplex PCR. The sample has about 180,000 clones, roughly 87% seen once. This sample was included in a study of Ad26.COV2.S vaccination and SARS-CoV-2 variants. Regarding the study as a whole: Spike-specific TCR breadth was greater after Ad26.COV2.S than placebo. For non-spike TCRs, breadth in vaccine recipients resembled that in placebo recipients. Researchers cautioned that TCR breadth and depth analyses may have underestimated total T cell responses. Responses of spike-specific T cells (both CD8+ and CD4+) reportedly showed substantial breadth after vaccination.

Sequences were derived from peripheral blood, sampled after recovery from COVID-19. This sequence was found in a human donor who had recovered from COVID-19.

CDR3 nucleotide sequence: TGTGCCAGCAGCCACCAGACTAGTTACGAGCAGTTCTTC. Its protein product is CASSHQTSYEQFF. The chain employs TRBV3-1 (or the pseudogene TRBV3-2) and TRBJ2-1; D is perhaps TRBD2 (6 bases). CDR1 is LGHDT, CDR2 YNNKEL, per germline (reference sequence). CDR3 size: 13 residues. Trimming left V 3 bases short and J 10 bases short, with 13 bases between.